This TCR beta chain was identified during a study of cytomegalovirus exposure and HLA in healthy donors. This clone showed up just once. The CDR3 has 14 amino acids. V was shortened by 3 bases and J by 0 bases, with 8 bases between the two germline ends. Germline V gene data show CDR1 as WNHNN and CDR2 as SYGVQD (reference sequence). Both 60 Vbeta primers and 13 Jbeta primers went into the PCR. Using immunoSEQ multiplex PCR, the repertoire was profiled, and TCRdb retains in-frame clones only, with some absent. Among under 250,000 clones listed, over 75% were seen once. This TCR was recovered from a boy between 10 and 17 years old in good health and CMV-seronegative. The gene calls are TRBV10-1 and TRBJ1-1; D not resolved. Sequencing was performed on PBMCs. CDR3 coding DNA: TGCGCCAGCAGTGAATTCCGGGTGAACACTGAAGCTTTCTTT. Its translation is CASSEFRVNTEAFF.